The 20 T cell receptor beta chains reported below all come from one sample, sequenced in a study of cytomegalovirus exposure and HLA in healthy donors (dated by TCRdb to about 2017). Library preparation used the immunoSEQ multiplex PCR assay. For the multiplex PCR, a mixture combining 60 forward primers for TCR Vbeta segments and 13 reverse primers for TCR Jbeta segments was used. Held by TCRdb, this immuneACCESS table contains in-frame sequences only and omits some clones. Under half of the omission traces to an unresolved V gene where checked; the cause of the rest is unknown. The sample includes 130,000 or so clones, with more than 80% observed a single time. The top ten clonotypes cover roughly 6.7% of the sample. The sequencing input was PBMCs. These receptors were taken from a woman under 40 in good health and CMV-seropositive.

V is TRBV5-6 and J is TRBJ1-3; no reliable D call. Trimming left V 4 bases short and J 2 bases short, with 22 bases between. The CDR3 has 18 amino acids. In germline, CDR1 is SGHDT, CDR2 YYEEEE. The CDR3 region has the DNA TGTGCCAGCAGCCCTGCGTCCTCAGGAGGCGGAACTGGAAACACCATATATTTT. The encoded protein is CASSPASSGGGTGNTIYF.

This chain uses TRBV2 with TRBJ2-2; unclear D gene. V was trimmed by 6 bases and J by 4 bases, leaving 9 bases between them. The CDR3 length is 13 residues. Germline CDR1 reads SNHLY; CDR2 reads FYNNEI. CDR3 coding DNA: TGTGCCAGCAGGGTACTGAGCACCGGGGAGCTGTTTTTT. This translates into CASRVLSTGELFF.

V usage is TRBV5-6 and J usage is TRBJ1-4, with 7 bases matching TRBD1. With 4 bases clipped from V and 0 bases from J, the junction kept 3 bases outside the gene matches. The CDR3 has 15 residues. The V gene's germline CDR1 is SGHDT and CDR2 YYEEEE. The CDR3 region is CASSTTGATNEKLFF. CDR3 coding DNA: TGTGCCAGCAGCACAACAGGGGCAACTAATGAAAAACTGTTTTTT. The variable domain in full, with the rest retrieved from reference TRBV5-6 and TRBJ1-4, is DAGVTQSPTHLIKTRGQQVTLRCSPKSGHDTVSWYQQALGQGPQFIFQYYEEEERQRGNFPDRFSGHQFPNYSSELNVNALLLGDSALYLCASSTTGATNEKLFFGSGTQLSVL.

The chain joins TRBV6-1 to TRBJ1-2; D not certain. There are 14 residues in the CDR3. In germline, CDR1 is MNHNS, CDR2 SASEGT. V dropped 0 bases and J dropped 4 bases, with 9 bases sitting between them. The CDR3 here is CASSEASIGYGYTF. The DNA of the CDR3 is TGTGCCAGCAGTGAAGCGTCAATCGGCTATGGCTACACCTTC.

This chain connects TRBV9 to TRBJ2-1; D possibly corresponds to TRBD2 (6 bases). The CDR3 is 16 residues long. V was pared by 0 bases and J by 1 base, with 11 bases between. The germline CDR1 and CDR2 sequences are SGDLS and YYNGEE. CDR3 amino acids: CASSVGIGGSYNEQFF. In DNA form, the CDR3 reads TGTGCCAGCAGCGTAGGAATCGGAGGGTCCTACAATGAGCAGTTCTTC.

The chain recombines TRBV9 with TRBJ1-1; possibly TRBD1 for D (5 bases). The germline CDR1 and CDR2 sequences are SGDLS and YYNGEE. V lost 4 bases to trimming and J lost 4 bases, with 20 bases between them. CDR3 size: 16 residues. CDR3 residues: CASSSPRGGSGTEAFF. In DNA, the CDR3 is TGTGCCAGCAGCTCCCCTCGGGGGGGGTCCGGCACTGAAGCTTTCTTT.

This clone was seen a few times. The rearrangement uses TRBV9 and TRBJ2-1; TRBD2 is a possible D gene (7 bases). V was shortened by 10 bases and J by 2 bases, with 10 bases between the two germline ends. The CDR3 is 12 residues long. Germline-derived CDR1 and CDR2 are SGDLS and YYNGEE. CDR3 nucleotides: TGTGCCGGGGGGGGCCCCTACAATGAGCAGTTCTTC. Amino acids: CAGGGPYNEQFF.

This chain uses TRBV5-8 with TRBJ2-7; 8 positions match TRBD1. The germline V gene encodes CDR1 SGHTS and CDR2 YDEGEE. The CDR3 is 15 amino acids. With V trimmed by 4 bases and J by 6 bases, 12 bases remained unmatched. The CDR3 region is CASSGRQGLRIEQYF. The CDR3 coding sequence is TGTGCCAGCAGCGGTCGACAGGGGTTGAGGATCGAGCAGTACTTC.

The table lists this clone with a few counts. The rearrangement joins TRBV6-5 to TRBJ1-2; 8 bases match TRBD1. Trimming at V came to 4 bases and at J to 7 bases, leaving 5 bases not matched to a gene. Per the germline V gene, CDR1 is MNHEY and CDR2 is SVGAGI. The CDR3 sequence is 13 residues long. The CDR3 DNA is TGTGCCAGCAGTTTGGACAGGGAAGGTGGCTACACCTTC. As protein: CASSLDREGGYTF.

In its sample, this clone was seen a few times. The chain uses TRBV6-6 and TRBJ2-1, with a weak D call TRBD1 (5 bases). CDR3 size: 16 residues. The germline gives CDR1 MNHNY, CDR2 SVGAGI (reference sequence). Trimming stripped 2 bases from V and 0 bases from J, with 11 bases between. CDR3 protein: CASSYGAASSYNEQFF. The CDR3 bases are TGTGCCAGCAGTTACGGGGCGGCGAGCTCCTACAATGAGCAGTTCTTC.

This chain uses TRBV5-1 with TRBJ2-4; TRBD1 might be the D (6 bases). The length of the CDR3 is 14 residues. The germline V and J ends were trimmed by 3 bases and 8 bases, with 15 bases remaining between them. The germline CDR1 and CDR2 sequences are SGHRS and YFSETQ. CDR3: CASSSGQWGDIQYF. CDR3 bases: TGCGCCAGCAGCTCCGGACAGTGGGGTGACATTCAGTACTTC.

In its sample, this clone was seen a few times. CDR3 protein: CASSLAVGRTEAFF. The CDR3 DNA reads TGTGCCAGCAGCTTGGCCGTAGGGAGGACTGAAGCTTTCTTT. V and J are TRBV5-5 and TRBJ1-1, with no clear D. CDR1 is SGHKS, CDR2 YYEKEE, per germline (reference sequence). The CDR3 loop spans 14 amino acids. The V end lost 0 bases, the J end lost 5 bases, and 11 bases lay between the germline ends.

V gene TRBV6-5 combines with J gene TRBJ1-1; D is perhaps TRBD1 (6 bases). The V end was cut by 2 bases, the J end by 0 bases, with 7 bases between. The CDR3 is 14 amino acids. The V gene's germline CDR1 is MNHEY and CDR2 SVGAGI. The CDR3 sequence is CASSYRGMNTEAFF. The CDR3 DNA follows: TGTGCCAGCAGTTACAGGGGGATGAACACTGAAGCTTTCTTT.

V gene TRBV6-6 combines with J gene TRBJ2-7, with D maybe TRBD2 (6 bases). V lost 6 bases to trimming and J lost 4 bases, with 19 bases between them. CDR3 length: 15 amino acids. Germline values: CDR1 MNHNY, CDR2 SVGAGI (reference sequence). The CDR3 loop is CASRDREFGLYEQYF. The CDR3 bases are TGTGCCAGCAGAGACCGGGAGTTTGGCTTGTACGAGCAGTACTTC.

The chain is built from TRBV9 and TRBJ2-7, with 8 bases identical to TRBD1. Germline trimming cut 0 bases from V and 6 bases from J; bases unmatched to any gene: 5. The CDR3 covers 14 residues. Germline lookup yields CDR1 SGDLS and CDR2 YYNGEE. The CDR3 bases are TGTGCCAGCAGCGTAGTGCCAGGGGGCGGCGAGCAGTACTTC. Amino acids: CASSVVPGGGEQYF.

This chain links TRBV5-1 with TRBJ1-4; D might be TRBD1 (5 bases). The germline gives CDR1 SGHRS, CDR2 YFSETQ. The CDR3 runs to 13 residues. V was cut by 4 bases and J by 8 bases, with 12 bases left in between. The CDR3: CASSLGQGEKLFF. CDR3 DNA sequence: TGCGCCAGCAGCCTAGGACAAGGAGAAAAACTGTTTTTT.

This rearrangement joins TRBV12-2 to TRBJ2-5; TRBD2, the D gene given by the table, was not confirmed from the DNA. TRBV12-2 has pseudogene status. The CDR3 has 14 amino acids. The CDR3 sequence is CASRFGRVQETQYF. DNA of the CDR3: TGTGCAAGTCGCTTCGGGAGGGTCCAAGAGACCCAGTACTTC.

V gene TRBV5-6 combines with J gene TRBJ2-3, with D unresolved. The germline gives CDR1 SGHDT, CDR2 YYEEEE. V was cut by 5 bases and J by 0 bases, with 4 bases left in between. The CDR3 loop spans 12 amino acids. CDR3 loop: CASRYSTDTQYF. The CDR3 DNA sequence: TGTGCCAGCAGATATAGCACAGATACGCAGTATTTT.

The chain employs TRBV7-3 and TRBJ1-1; possibly TRBD1 for D (5 bases). V lost 2 bases and J 4 bases, leaving 11 bases between the germline ends. The germline V gene encodes CDR1 SGHTA and CDR2 FQGTGA. This CDR3 spans 14 amino acids. CDR3 sequence reads: CASSLQGYSTEAFF. Here the CDR3 DNA reads TGTGCCAGCAGCTTACAGGGTTACAGCACTGAAGCTTTCTTT.

The chain employs TRBV2 and TRBJ2-7, with TRBD1 matching over 11 bases. Germline V gives CDR1 SNHLY, CDR2 FYNNEI. After removal of 0 bases from V and 3 bases from J, the junction contained 7 bases not matched to a gene. The length of the CDR3 is 17 residues. The CDR3 is CASSEAFIGTGGYEQYF. The DNA of the CDR3 is TGTGCCAGCAGTGAAGCGTTCATTGGGACAGGGGGCTACGAGCAGTACTTC.